This TCR beta chain was recorded in a study of T cells in tuberculosis. The germline V and J ends were trimmed by 4 bases and 3 bases, with 9 bases remaining between them. Looked up from germline, CDR1 is SNHLY and CDR2 is FYNNEI. This CDR3 has 14 amino acids. Repertoires were generated with immunoSEQ multiplex PCR, while TCRdb's copy carries only in-frame clones and drops some. Among around 10,000 clones, 94% were seen once, and the ten largest hold about an eighth. Sequencing used PBMCs. The rearrangement links TRBV2 to TRBJ1-4; D gene ambiguous. This receptor was identified in an adult with tuberculosis. The CDR3 sequence is CASSVGRANEKLFF. The CDR3 DNA is TGTGCCAGCAGTGTCGGGCGGGCTAATGAAAAACTGTTTTTT.